This T cell receptor beta chain is drawn from a study of T cells in Graves' hyperthyroidism and ophthalmopathy (dated by TCRdb to between 2018 and 2020). The study in broad terms: Peripheral blood was sampled at the time of initial diagnosis, prior to any treatment. TCR V-J signatures able to tell the groups apart were searched for in a discovery cohort of approximately 95 patients, of whom about 40 had Graves' ophthalmopathy and under 65 had stable Graves' hyperthyroidism. Prospective prediction of ophthalmopathy was tested in an independent validation cohort of under 20 hyperthyroidism patients and 15 to 17 patients who later progressed to ophthalmopathy. The roughly 100 discovery patients were randomly divided into training and test sets at a 7:3 ratio. Thyroid tissue and blood T-cell repertoires from roughly 6 Graves' hyperthyroidism patients were also compared in the study. After sampling, hyperthyroidism patients received methimazole starting at 30 mg daily, and ophthalmopathy patients received high-dose intravenous methylprednisolone. TCR Vbeta CDR3 sequencing of roughly 140 peripheral blood samples (over 40 ophthalmopathy, some 75 hyperthyroidism and roughly 17 progressor patients) is reported in the paper. Overall study results and their limits: In cross-validation, a model built on a 13 V-J signature told ophthalmopathy apart from stable hyperthyroidism with approximately 91% sensitivity and 81% to 82% specificity, and in testing the same model reached 80%/75%. Most expanded thyroid clonotypes (frequency above 0.001) were also found in blood, which suggests that blood repertoires may mirror thyroid immune responses. In validation, the model predicted progression to ophthalmopathy with over 60% sensitivity and over 72% specificity, a median of around 6.6 months before onset. No statistical method was used to set the sample size in advance, and investigators knew the group allocation.

The TCR beta CDR3 regions were amplified from RNA transcripts. The TCR CDR3 was subjected to a first round of RT-PCR using the HTBI primer set and the Qiagen OneStep RT-PCR kit. Libraries were constructed in a second round of multiplex PCR, after which size selection and purification were carried out. Paired-end sequencing of the libraries was performed with 100 bp reads on an Illumina HiSeq2000. The paper's processing steps were these. SOAPnuke was used to process the raw data, with reads discarded if the reads contained adapters or uncalled bases, had a mean Phred below 15, or lacked an exact constant-primer or identifier match. High-quality paired reads were merged using COPE v1.2.5, and each unique nucleotide sequence was defined as a clonotype. MiTCR v1.1 was used to align clonotypes to the IMGT TRBV, TRBD and TRBJ reference segments. The analysis was restricted to V-J combinations with a frequency above 0.0001, which together covered 99.2% of the repertoires. The TCS score was defined as F50 (clonal expansion) divided by E x V (chaos), with BLOSUM62-based TCRdist calculated between CDR3 peptides within each V-J. Welch's t-statistics and random forest reduced 500 to 550 V-J features to roughly 13, which were used in a naive Bayes classifier (R e1071). TCRdb reprocessing: public reads trimmed at Q25 with fastp, clones called with MiXCR, in-frame beta chains kept. CDR3 protein duplicates are merged, each entry listing the most common genes and DNA. The authors' filters were not applied to this entry. The sample table records about 640,000 distinct CDR3 sequences; around 20% of these occur just once. The top ten constitute roughly 30% of the sample.

Ophthalmopathy patients had moderately to severely active disease, with a Clinical Activity Score of 3 or more, a NOSPECS grade of 4 or more, and a disease duration of less than 3 months. The study excluded patients with uncontrolled infections, other autoimmune diseases, pregnancy or lactation. Diagnoses were established on the basis of clinical symptoms, serum thyroxine and TRAb, thyroid ultrasound, and orbital computed tomography. PBMCs were isolated from about 9 ml of fresh peripheral blood by Ficoll-Paque density gradient centrifugation. Total RNA was extracted with Trizol reagent, and quality was checked on an Agilent 2100 Bioanalyzer. V drops 4 bases and J drops 2 bases, leaving 12 bases in between. According to the germline V gene, CDR1 reads KGHSH and CDR2 reads LQKENI. Taken from cysteine to phenylalanine, the CDR3 has 15 residues. The DNA shown is the 45-base CDR3, in frame from base 1.

This clonotype was detected many times. This clone's antigen is unknown. Per-nucleotide qualities are absent, and no much larger clonotype sits a single base away. This sequence originates from a man between 25 and 39 years old with Graves' ophthalmopathy. Here the chain combines TRBV18 and TRBJ1-5; the D gene identity is not certain. The sample consisted of blood. The CDR3: CASSLEPRGNQPQHF. The bases are TGTGCCAGCTCACTAGAACCCCGGGGCAATCAGCCCCAGCATTTT.